The clone carrying this T cell receptor beta chain showed up just a few times. This record comes from a study of T-cell reconstitution after alpha-beta-depleted transplantation in children. Unique molecular identifiers were incorporated when the TCRbeta library was constructed. Each CDR3 protein is one row after TCRdb ran MiXCR on the PCR reads. The sample shows roughly 300,000 distinct CDR3 sequences, about a tenth of them seen only once. V was clipped by 6 bases and J by 8 bases; unmatched bases: 15. CDR1 and CDR2 (germline): SQVTM, ANQGSEA. This CDR3 is built from 15 residues. The chain joins TRBV29-1 to TRBJ2-1, with TRBD1 matching over 8 bases. The source was PBMCs from the stem cell graft donor, collected from the stem cell graft. The sequence derives from a human donor who donated a stem cell graft to a child with SCID. CDR3 DNA: TGCAGCGTCAATGGACTGACAGGGGCTGGGGATGAGCAGTTCTTC. This codes for CSVNGLTGAGDEQFF.